The next 19 T cell receptor beta chains were all read from a single sample in a study of blood T cells in healthy people across ages. The authors ran a second PCR of 7 to 11 cycles using a sample-barcoded 5' primer and a J-beta primer mix. TCRdb independently ran MiXCR on the 5' RACE reads; one entry per CDR3 protein. The data hold 950,000 to 1,200,000 distinct CDR3 sequences, with 30% to 40% observed a single time. The sequenced material came from blood. The receptors stem from a man aged 18-30 years in good health.

The chain employs TRBV2 and TRBJ2-5; D call uncertain. CDR1 and CDR2 (germline): SNHLY, FYNNEI. The CDR3 loop spans 13 amino acids. V lost 2 bases to trimming and J lost 7 bases, with 11 bases between them. As DNA, the CDR3 is TGTGCCAGCAGTGAACGGACGGCCCCGACCCAGTACTTC. Translated, it gives CASSERTAPTQYF.

The rearrangement joins TRBV6-2 or TRBV6-3 to TRBJ2-1; possibly TRBD2 for D (5 bases). The germline gives CDR1 MNHEY, CDR2 SVGEGT. V dropped 7 bases and J dropped 2 bases, with 18 bases sitting between them. The CDR3 length is 16 residues. The CDR3 sequence is CASTFTEDLPYNEQFF. For the CDR3, the DNA is TGTGCCAGCACCTTTACGGAGGACCTACCCTACAATGAGCAGTTCTTC.

The gene calls are TRBV2 and TRBJ2-2; D is undetermined. Germline CDR1 reads SNHLY; CDR2 reads FYNNEI. V was shortened by 2 bases and J by 6 bases, with 7 bases between the two germline ends. The CDR3 length is 13 residues. CDR3 in amino acids: CASSEKVSGELFF. The DNA for the CDR3 is TGTGCCAGCAGTGAAAAGGTGTCCGGGGAGCTGTTTTTT.

This chain connects TRBV6-6 to TRBJ1-1; 9 nucleotides agree with TRBD1. From germline, CDR1 is MNHNY and CDR2 SVGAGI (reference sequence). The J segment lost 0 bases and the V segment lost 2 bases, leaving 7 bases of the junction unmatched. This CDR3 is built from 17 residues. Written as DNA, the CDR3 is TGTGCCAGCAGTTACGGATGGACAGGGGCTATGAACACTGAAGCTTTCTTT. Its protein product is CASSYGWTGAMNTEAFF.

This clonotype was found a few times. The chain couples TRBV29-1 to TRBJ1-1; 9 bases agree with TRBD1. CDR1 is SQVTM and CDR2 is ANQGSEA in the germline V gene. CDR3 length: 15 residues. The junction had 6 bases not matched to a gene; V was cut back by 1 base and J by 3 bases. CDR3 region: CSVEGTGVADTEAFF. The CDR3 region has the DNA TGCAGCGTTGAAGGGACAGGGGTCGCAGACACTGAAGCTTTCTTT.

This clonotype was picked up a small number of times. This chain connects TRBV29-1 to TRBJ1-5; D might be TRBD1 (5 bases). Trimming took off 4 bases at V and 0 bases at J, with 28 bases between the two ends. The CDR3 is made up of 20 amino acids. Per germline, CDR1 SQVTM and CDR2 ANQGSEA. Here the CDR3 DNA reads TGCAGCGTTGTTAGGCCCCCTCCGGGACCCAAAATTTATAGCAATCAGCCCCAGCATTTT. Residues: CSVVRPPPGPKIYSNQPQHF.

This sequence joins TRBV10-3 and TRBJ1-2; D is undetermined. This CDR3 is 14 amino acids long. V lost 4 bases and J 5 bases, leaving 14 bases between the germline ends. Looked up from germline, CDR1 is ENHRY and CDR2 is SYGVKD. This CDR3 is CAISADLGSYGYTF. The CDR3 region has the DNA TGTGCCATCAGTGCTGATCTGGGGAGTTATGGCTACACCTTC.

CDR3 region: CASSQGQEVYGYTF. Here the CDR3 DNA reads TGTGCCAGCAGCCAGGGACAGGAGGTCTATGGCTACACCTTC. The rearrangement uses TRBV4-2 and TRBJ1-2; TRBD1 matches at 8 bases. This CDR3 region has 14 residues. Germline V gives CDR1 LGHNA, CDR2 YNFKEQ. The trim removed 3 bases at V and 4 bases at J, leaving 4 bases unmatched.

This clonotype appeared a single time. The chain combines TRBV25-1 with TRBJ2-6; D is possibly TRBD1 or TRBD2 (6 bases each). The V end lost 5 bases, the J end lost 2 bases, and 19 bases lay between the germline ends. Germline V gene sequence: CDR1 MGHDK, CDR2 SYGVNS. This CDR3 is 18 amino acids long. The CDR3 bases are TGTGCCAGCAGTCCCCTGGAGGGGGTGGTAGCTGGGGCCAACGTCCTGACTTTC. This gives the protein CASSPLEGVVAGANVLTF.

This rearrangement joins TRBV20-1 to TRBJ1-2; 8 bases are shared with TRBD1. The germline CDR1 and CDR2 sequences are DFQATT and SNEGSKA (reference sequence). The CDR3 length is 13 residues. The ends lost 2 bases at V and 6 bases at J; junction bases unmatched: 5. The chain's CDR3 is CSARLDRDHGYTF. In DNA, the CDR3 is TGCAGTGCTAGACTGGACAGGGACCATGGCTACACCTTC.

V and J are TRBV20-1 and TRBJ2-3, with 10 bases that match TRBD1. Germline assignment: CDR1 DFQATT and CDR2 SNEGSKA (reference sequence). The CDR3 is made up of 16 amino acids. V shed 0 bases, J shed 7 bases, and the junction held 10 bases outside the gene matches. Written as DNA, the CDR3 is TGCAGTGCTAGAGATACGCGACAGGGGGCTAGGAATACGCAGTATTTT. Its protein product is CSARDTRQGARNTQYF.

This chain links TRBV9 with TRBJ2-3, with D unclear. Germline-derived CDR1 and CDR2 are SGDLS and YYNGEE. The CDR3 is made up of 14 amino acids. V was cut by 0 bases and J by 10 bases, with 15 bases left in between. CDR3 in DNA: TGTGCCAGCAGCGTAGAACTCTTCCTAGGTGCGCAGTATTTT. Translation gives CASSVELFLGAQYF.

This chain uses TRBV12-3 or TRBV12-4 with TRBJ1-1; D is perhaps TRBD1 (5 bases). V was shortened by 0 bases and J by 11 bases, with 19 bases between the two germline ends. The CDR3 covers 15 residues. Written as DNA, the CDR3 is TGTGCCAGCAGTTTAGCGTGGGGCAGTATTGGTGGTGCTTTCTTT. Amino acid sequence: CASSLAWGSIGGAFF.

V usage is TRBV28 and J usage is TRBJ2-7, with D unclear. This CDR3 comprises 13 residues. The germline V gene encodes CDR1 MDHEN and CDR2 SYDVKM. V lost 1 base to trimming and J lost 4 bases, with 8 bases between them. The chain's CDR3 is CASSLFPTYEQYF. The CDR3, as DNA: TGTGCCAGCAGTTTATTCCCTACTTACGAGCAGTACTTC.

The chain links TRBV4-1 to TRBJ1-5, with D perhaps matching TRBD1 (6 bases). Trimming removed 0 bases from V and 0 bases from J, with 12 bases in between. This CDR3 has 17 residues. Per the germline V gene, CDR1 is MGHRA and CDR2 is YSYEKL. The CDR3 reads CASSQDQDSYSNQPQHF. CDR3 DNA sequence: TGCGCCAGCAGCCAAGATCAGGACAGCTATAGCAATCAGCCCCAGCATTTT.

This clonotype has only a few counts. The chain recombines TRBV10-3 with TRBJ1-2; 11 bases match TRBD1. The CDR3 is made up of 19 amino acids. In germline, CDR1 is ENHRY, CDR2 SYGVKD. V gave up 5 bases and J gave up 11 bases; unmatched junction bases: 25. The CDR3 here is CAISSSGGGQGAPPVGYTF. In nucleotides, the CDR3 is TGTGCCATCAGTTCTTCTGGAGGAGGACAGGGGGCTCCCCCGGTAGGGTACACCTTC.

The chain joins TRBV29-1 to TRBJ2-2; the D is unclear. Trimming took 4 bases from V and 4 from J, leaving 10 bases between them. CDR1 and CDR2 from the germline V gene are SQVTM and ANQGSEA. The CDR3 is made up of 13 amino acids. The CDR3 sequence is CSVVDWSTGELFF. The CDR3 DNA reads TGCAGCGTTGTTGATTGGTCCACCGGGGAGCTGTTTTTT.

The chain recombines TRBV7-2 with TRBJ2-1; 14 nucleotides align to TRBD2. The J segment lost 7 bases and the V segment lost 3 bases, leaving 5 bases of the junction unmatched. This CDR3 has 16 residues. Germline V CDR1 and CDR2: SGHTA, FQGNSA. DNA for the CDR3: TGTGCCAGCAGCTTCTGGGGGACTAGCGGGGGAAATGAGCAGTTCTTC. This translates into CASSFWGTSGGNEQFF.

The chain combines TRBV7-2 with TRBJ2-3; TRBD1 matches 8 bases. Germline V gene sequence: CDR1 SGHTA, CDR2 FQGNSA. V was clipped by 5 bases and J by 3 bases; unmatched bases: 13. The CDR3 spans 17 residues. DNA for the CDR3: TGTGCCAGCAGCCCCTGGGACAGGTCTACTAGGACAGATACGCAGTATTTT. Amino acid sequence: CASSPWDRSTRTDTQYF.